This T cell receptor (beta chain) appears in the sequencing data of a study of cytomegalovirus exposure and HLA in healthy donors. A word on this clone: Its specificity is not known.

Study-level points and caveats: When a later analysis was performed, an Asian-associated ancestry cluster reportedly had fewer N-insertions than the roughly 670-donor mean. The majority of CMV-associated TCR beta chains were reported as apparently HLA-restricted in a later analysis.

The germline V gene encodes CDR1 MNHEY and CDR2 SMNVEV (reference sequence). V trimming: 5 bases; J trimming: 5 bases; junction bases outside the gene matches: 10. CDR3 length: 15 amino acids. PCR was performed using 60 Vbeta and 13 Jbeta primers. The assay was immunoSEQ multiplex PCR, and TCRdb's table has in-frame clones only and misses some. In the table there are approximately 140,000 clones, over 60% of which are singletons. In nominal health when sampled, donors likely had unrecorded immune exposures nonetheless. The chain employs TRBV27 and TRBJ2-7, with 9 bases aligning to TRBD1. This sequence was found in a young woman in good health and CMV-seronegative. Sequenced input: PBMCs. The CDR3 nucleotides read TGTGCCAGCAGTCCGTTCCGGGACAGGGCCCACGAGCAGTACTTC. This gives the protein CASSPFRDRAHEQYF.